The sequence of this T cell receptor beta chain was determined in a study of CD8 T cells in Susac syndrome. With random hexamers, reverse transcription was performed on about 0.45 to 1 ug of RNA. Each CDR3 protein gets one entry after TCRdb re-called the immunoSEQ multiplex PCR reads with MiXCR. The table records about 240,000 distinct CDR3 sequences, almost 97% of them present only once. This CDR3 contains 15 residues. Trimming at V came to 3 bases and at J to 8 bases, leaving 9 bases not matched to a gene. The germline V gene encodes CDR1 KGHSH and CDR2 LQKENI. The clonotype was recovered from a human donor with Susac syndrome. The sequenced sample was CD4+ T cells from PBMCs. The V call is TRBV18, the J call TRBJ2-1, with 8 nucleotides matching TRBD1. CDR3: CASSPPTQGAHEQFF. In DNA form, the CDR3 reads TGTGCCAGCTCACCTCCGACGCAGGGGGCGCATGAGCAGTTCTTC. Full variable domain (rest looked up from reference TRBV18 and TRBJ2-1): NAGVMQNPRHLVRRRGQEARLRCSPMKGHSHVYWYRQLPEEGLKFMVYLQKENIIDESGMPKERFSAEFPKEGPSILRIQQVVRGDSAAYFCASSPPTQGAHEQFFGPGTRLTVL.